A selection of T cell receptor beta chains follows, all from one sample in a study of regulatory T cells in long-lasting Graves disease. MiXCR, run by TCRdb on the multiplex PCR reads, gives a single entry per CDR3 protein. This table has 400,000 to 550,000 distinct CDR3 sequences, about 17% appearing once. The same data also went into a second study, on T cells in Graves' hyperthyroidism and ophthalmopathy.

The sequences come from peripheral blood mononuclear cells (PBMCs), collected at new diagnosis, from a patient treated with antithyroid drugs. The receptors were gathered from a woman in her twenties or thirties with Graves disease. The CDR3 runs from the conserved cysteine through the conserved F or W. The order of the fields is D gene, V gene, J gene, clone size, CDR3 protein, CDR3 DNA. A D gene is named only where the DNA matches it firmly. Rows may omit the clone size; those that give it use once, few, many or a size class.

>-|TRBV6-5|TRBJ2-2|many
CASSFGTTNTGELFF
TGTGCCAGCAGTTTTGGGACCACTAACACCGGGGAGCTGTTTTTT
>TRBD2|TRBV2|TRBJ2-3|many
CASSWTRRNTDTQYF
TGTGCCAGCAGCTGGACTAGGCGGAACACAGATACGCAGTATTTT
>-|TRBV19|TRBJ2-6|few
CASTTWGAGANVLTF
TGTGCCAGTACCACCTGGGGAGCTGGGGCCAACGTCCTGACTTTC
>-|TRBV7-2|TRBJ2-3|many
CASSFAGPTDTQYF
TGTGCCAGCAGCTTCGCGGGGCCCACAGATACGCAGTATTTT
>TRBD1|TRBV15|TRBJ2-6|many
CATSRTGAGANVLTF
TGTGCCACCAGCAGAACAGGGGCTGGGGCCAACGTCCTGACTTTC
>-|TRBV10-2|TRBJ2-1|few
CASRPGGIYNEQFF
TGCGCCAGCCGACCTGGGGGCATCTACAATGAGCAGTTCTTC
>-|TRBV5-6|TRBJ2-5|few
CASSLDSKVTQYF
TGTGCCAGCAGCTTGGACAGTAAGGTGACCCAGTACTTC
>-|TRBV30|TRBJ1-2|-
CAWDKPGRLSYTF
TGTGCCTGGGATAAACCGGGACGACTAAGCTACACCTTC
>-|TRBV19|TRBJ2-7|-
CASSIDRVRRVDSYNEQYF
TGTGCCAGTAGTATAGATCGGGTTAGGCGGGTAGACTCCTACAATGAGCAGTACTTC
>TRBD2|TRBV7-2|TRBJ2-3|many
CASSLNGRTDTQYF
TGTGCCAGCAGCTTAAACGGGAGGACAGATACGCAGTATTTT
>TRBD1|TRBV27|TRBJ2-4|few
CASHGQGGENIQYF
TGTGCCAGCCATGGACAGGGCGGTGAAAACATTCAGTACTTC
>TRBD2|TRBV15|TRBJ2-1|many
CATSSDGRANYEQFF
TGTGCCACCAGCAGTGACGGGAGGGCCAATTACGAGCAGTTCTTC
>-|TRBV7-9|TRBJ2-2|-
CASSPRRPANTGELFF
TGTGCCAGCAGCCCCCGACGCCCAGCGAACACCGGGGAGCTGTTTTTT
>TRBD2|TRBV20-1|TRBJ2-3|many
CSAPGLAGVDTQYF
TGCAGTGCTCCGGGACTAGCGGGAGTAGATACGCAGTATTTT
>TRBD1|TRBV30|TRBJ1-2|few
CAWSLTGEEGYTF
TGTGCCTGGAGCCTAACAGGGGAAGAAGGCTACACCTTC
>-|TRBV7-2|TRBJ1-3|many
CASSPTLRGSGNTIYF
TGTGCCAGCAGCCCCACGTTGAGGGGCTCTGGAAACACCATATATTTT
>-|TRBV12-5|TRBJ2-2|-
CASGLGGGSVTGELFF
TGTGCTAGTGGTTTGGGAGGAGGGTCGGTCACCGGGGAGCTGTTTTTT
>-|TRBV11-2|TRBJ1-1|few
CASSLGSGSMNTEAFF
TGTGCCAGCAGCTTAGGATCAGGGTCTATGAACACTGAAGCTTTCTTT